The entry below describes one TCR beta chain. Its antigen is currently unknown. Only in-frame clones appear in the TCRdb table, and some are missing; sequencing was by immunoSEQ multiplex PCR. The sample includes around 2,700 clones, roughly three quarters seen only once; the top ten take roughly 5%. The germline V and J ends were trimmed by 8 bases and 6 bases, with 18 bases remaining between them. CDR3 size: 14 residues. Germline V CDR1 and CDR2: MNHEY, SVGAGI. The sample originates from a study of immune cell composition in non-small cell lung cancer. Study-level findings and limits: Dominant in vivo tumour-associated clones were not shown to share tumour-reactive sequences.

Sequenced material: lung tumor tissue. The rearrangement joins TRBV6-5 to TRBJ2-3, with D hard to call. This receptor was taken from a human donor with non-small cell lung cancer. CDR3 in amino acids: CASSPRAVGDTQYF. The CDR3 DNA reads as TGTGCCAGCTCTCCTCGCGCGGTGGGTGATACGCAGTATTTT.